This T cell receptor beta chain was captured in a study of blood T cells in healthy people across ages. Study-wide points: Aged donors had fewer naive CD4+ cells and lower diversity than long-lived donors. Diversity was estimated from one million T cells, and these estimates were considered underestimates.

With a J-beta primer mix and a sample-barcoded 5' primer, a second PCR ran 7 to 11 cycles. Each cDNA molecule received a tag from a template-switch adaptor that had 12 random nucleotides. TCRdb passed the 5' RACE reads through MiXCR, listing each CDR3 protein once. The sample lists roughly 640,000 distinct CDR3 sequences, 25% to 30% occurring once. This clonotype has a count of ten or more. Antigen specificity is unknown. Germline V gene lookup returns CDR1 SGHRS and CDR2 YFSETQ. The CDR3 consists of 17 residues. V lost 4 bases and J lost 0; bases outside the gene matches: 10. Sequenced: blood. This sequence originates from an elderly woman in good health. This sequence joins TRBV5-1 and TRBJ2-1, with 7 nucleotides matching TRBD2. CDR3 sequence (DNA): TGCGCCAGCAGCATATCCGGGGGGTCTAGCTCCTACAATGAGCAGTTCTTC. Amino acids: CASSISGGSSSYNEQFF.